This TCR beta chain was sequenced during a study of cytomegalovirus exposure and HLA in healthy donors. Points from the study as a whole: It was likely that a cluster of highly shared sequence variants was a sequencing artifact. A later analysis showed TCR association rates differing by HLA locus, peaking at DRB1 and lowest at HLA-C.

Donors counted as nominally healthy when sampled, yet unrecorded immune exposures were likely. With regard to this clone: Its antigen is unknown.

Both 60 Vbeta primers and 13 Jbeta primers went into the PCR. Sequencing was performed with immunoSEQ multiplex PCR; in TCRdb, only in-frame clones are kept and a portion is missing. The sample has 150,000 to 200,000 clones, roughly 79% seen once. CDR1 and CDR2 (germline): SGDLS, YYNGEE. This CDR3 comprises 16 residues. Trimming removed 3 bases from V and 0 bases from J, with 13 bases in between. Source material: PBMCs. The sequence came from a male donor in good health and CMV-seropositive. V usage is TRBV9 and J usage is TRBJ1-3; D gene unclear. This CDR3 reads CASSGAAPTSGNTIYF. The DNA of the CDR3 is TGTGCCAGCAGCGGGGCAGCACCGACCTCTGGAAACACCATATATTTT.